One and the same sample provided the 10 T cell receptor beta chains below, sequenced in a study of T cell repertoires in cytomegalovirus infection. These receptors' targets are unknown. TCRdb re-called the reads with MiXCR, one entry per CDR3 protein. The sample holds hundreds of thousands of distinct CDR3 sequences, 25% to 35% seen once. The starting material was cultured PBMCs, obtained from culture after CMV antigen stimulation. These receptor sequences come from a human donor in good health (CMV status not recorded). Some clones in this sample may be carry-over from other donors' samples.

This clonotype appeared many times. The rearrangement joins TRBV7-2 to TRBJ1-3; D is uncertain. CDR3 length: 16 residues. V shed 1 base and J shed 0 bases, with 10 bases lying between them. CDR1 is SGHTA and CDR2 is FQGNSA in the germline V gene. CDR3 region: CASSLGPSSSGNTIYF. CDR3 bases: TGTGCCAGCAGCTTAGGTCCGTCCAGCTCTGGAAACACCATATATTTT.

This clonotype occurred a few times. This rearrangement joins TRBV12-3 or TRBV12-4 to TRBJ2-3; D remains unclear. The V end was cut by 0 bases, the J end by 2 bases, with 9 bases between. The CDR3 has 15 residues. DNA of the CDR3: TGTGCCAGCAGTTTAGCGGCAGGAAACACAGATACGCAGTATTTT. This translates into CASSLAAGNTDTQYF.

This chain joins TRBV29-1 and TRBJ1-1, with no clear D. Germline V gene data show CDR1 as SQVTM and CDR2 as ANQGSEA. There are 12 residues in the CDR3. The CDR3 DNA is TGCGGCCTTTGGACGGCGAACACTGAAGCTTTCTTT. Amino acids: CGLWTANTEAFF.

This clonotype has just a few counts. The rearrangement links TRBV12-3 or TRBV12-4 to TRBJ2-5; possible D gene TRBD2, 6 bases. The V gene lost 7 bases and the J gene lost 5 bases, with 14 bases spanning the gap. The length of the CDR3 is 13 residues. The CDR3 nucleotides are TGTGCCAGCACCTCCGGGGGAGAGGAGACCCAGTACTTC. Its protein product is CASTSGGEETQYF.

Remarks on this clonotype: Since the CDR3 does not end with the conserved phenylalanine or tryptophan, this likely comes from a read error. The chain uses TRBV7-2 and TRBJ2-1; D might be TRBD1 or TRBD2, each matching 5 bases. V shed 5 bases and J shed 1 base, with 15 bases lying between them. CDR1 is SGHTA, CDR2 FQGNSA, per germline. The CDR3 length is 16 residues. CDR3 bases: TGTGCCAGCAGCAAAAACCCGGGGCTTTCCTACAATGAGCAGTTCTTA. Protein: CASSKNPGLSYNEQFL.

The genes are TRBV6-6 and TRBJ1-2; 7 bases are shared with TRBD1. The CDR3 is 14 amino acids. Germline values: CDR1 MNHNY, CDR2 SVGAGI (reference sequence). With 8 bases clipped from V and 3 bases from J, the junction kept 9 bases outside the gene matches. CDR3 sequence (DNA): TGTGCCAGCCGATTAACAGGGGATTACTATGGCTACACCTTC. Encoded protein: CASRLTGDYYGYTF.

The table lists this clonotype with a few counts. The CDR3 region is CASSNPTRGQYF. CDR3 nucleotides: TGTGCCAGCAGTAACCCCACGCGAGGGCAGTACTTC. The chain links TRBV6-2 or TRBV6-3 to TRBJ2-7; no definite D call. The CDR3 contains 12 residues. Germline assignment: CDR1 MNHEY and CDR2 SVGEGT. V shed 5 bases and J shed 9 bases, with 14 bases lying between them.

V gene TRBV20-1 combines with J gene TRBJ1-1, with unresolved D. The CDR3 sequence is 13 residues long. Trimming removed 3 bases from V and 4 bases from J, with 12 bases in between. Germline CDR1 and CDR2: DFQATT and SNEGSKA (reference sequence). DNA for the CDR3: TGCAGTGCTAGTCTCGAGATTCGCACTGAAGCTTTCTTT. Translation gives CSASLEIRTEAFF.

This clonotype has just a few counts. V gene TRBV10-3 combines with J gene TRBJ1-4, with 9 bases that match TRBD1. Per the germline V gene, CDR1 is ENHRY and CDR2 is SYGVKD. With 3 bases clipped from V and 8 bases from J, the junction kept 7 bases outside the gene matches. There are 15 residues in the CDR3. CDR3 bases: TGTGCCATCAGTGACGGGACAGGGACAGGGGAAAAACTGTTTTTT. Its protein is CAISDGTGTGEKLFF.

CDR3 sequence (DNA): TGTGCCAGCAGCCGACTAGCTTTTGAGACCCAGTACTTC. This translates into CASSRLAFETQYF. The chain uses TRBV12-3 or TRBV12-4 and TRBJ2-5, with 7 bases matching TRBD2. This CDR3 contains 13 residues. V lost 6 bases and J lost 5; bases outside the gene matches: 6.